The 14 T cell receptor beta chains below all came from one sample that was sequenced in a study of beta chain features in type 1 diabetes. Study-wide findings and caveats: Among patients with Type 1 diabetes, TCRB CDR3s were moderately but significantly shorter in every one of the four CD4+ subsets.

The antigens for these receptors are not known. Sequencing targeted expressed TCRB transcripts, as all isolated RNA had been reverse transcribed. The data were produced by immunoSEQ multiplex PCR, yet TCRdb's version contains in-frame clones alone and is incomplete. This table holds approximately 260,000 clones, around 25% found once. Source material: naive CD4+ T cells from blood. All receptors derive from a woman aged 25 to 39 with type 1 diabetes.

This chain links TRBV5-6 with TRBJ2-3; 11 bases are shared with TRBD2. From germline, CDR1 is SGHDT and CDR2 YYEEEE. The CDR3 is 16 amino acids. The V gene end was trimmed by 4 bases and the J gene end by 4 bases; junction bases not matched to a gene: 8. DNA for the CDR3: TGTGCCAGCAGCACCGTAGCGGGAGGGCCAGCAGATACGCAGTATTTT. This sequence encodes CASSTVAGGPADTQYF.

This sequence joins TRBV12-5 and TRBJ2-7; D gene ambiguous. This CDR3 has 11 residues. Trimming cost V 7 bases and J 3 bases, with 7 bases left between them. Germline loops: CDR1 LGHNT, CDR2 FRNRAP. CDR3 sequence reads: CASAVSYEQYF. In nucleotides, the CDR3 is TGTGCTAGTGCAGTAAGCTACGAGCAGTACTTC.

This clone has only a few counts. The rearrangement joins TRBV5-1 to TRBJ1-1, with a weak D call TRBD1 (6 bases). Germline CDR1 SGHRS, CDR2 YFSETQ. This CDR3 is 14 amino acids long. The germline V and J ends were trimmed by 5 bases and 1 base, with 12 bases remaining between them. This CDR3 is CASRIRGKNTEAFF. CDR3 sequence (DNA): TGCGCCAGCAGGATCAGGGGCAAGAACACTGAAGCTTTCTTT. The variable domain in full, completed from reference TRBV5-1 and TRBJ1-1, reads KAGVTQTPRYLIKTRGQQVTLSCSPISGHRSVSWYQQTPGQGLQFLFEYFSETQRNKGNFPGRFSGRQFSNSRSEMNVSTLELGDSALYLCASRIRGKNTEAFFGQGTRLTVV.

This clone turned up a few times. This rearrangement joins TRBV9 to TRBJ2-5; D uncertain. Germline V CDR1 and CDR2: SGDLS, YYNGEE. This CDR3 comprises 15 residues. V lost 0 bases to trimming and J lost 2 bases, with 11 bases between them. The CDR3 nucleotides read TGTGCCAGCAGCGTAGCCCCCTCGAGACAAGAGACCCAGTACTTC. Residues: CASSVAPSRQETQYF.

A few counts support this clone. The chain links TRBV19 to TRBJ2-7, with a possible D match to TRBD2 (7 bases). The CDR3 has 16 amino acids. V gave up 4 bases and J gave up 1 base, with 17 bases separating them. The germline V gene encodes CDR1 LNHDA and CDR2 SQIVND (reference sequence). The CDR3 nucleotides read TGTGCCAGTAGTAATGGGGGCGGGAGTCGGTCCTACGAGCAGTACTTC. As protein: CASSNGGGSRSYEQYF.

This clone was counted only a few times. The chain carries TRBV2 and TRBJ2-7; 7 bases fit TRBD1. V lost 6 bases to trimming and J lost 6 bases; unmatched junction nucleotides: 11. Germline V lookup: CDR1 SNHLY, CDR2 FYNNEI. This CDR3 has 14 residues. This chain's CDR3 is CASRRGQSSGEQYF. In DNA, the CDR3 is TGTGCCAGCAGGAGGGGACAGAGCTCGGGCGAGCAGTACTTC.

The sample holds one count of this clone. The chain links TRBV30 to TRBJ1-2; 9 bases are shared with TRBD1. Trimming at V came to 2 bases and at J to 8 bases, leaving 6 bases not matched to a gene. Looked up from germline, CDR1 is GTSNPN and CDR2 is SVGIG (reference sequence). The CDR3 runs to 13 residues. CDR3 bases: TGTGCCTGGAGTACAGGGGGCGTGGGGGGCTACACCTTC. Its translation: CAWSTGGVGGYTF.

The chain carries TRBV6-5 and TRBJ2-7, with 12 bases lining up with TRBD2. Germline V gene data show CDR1 as MNHEY and CDR2 as SVGAGI. The length of the CDR3 is 14 residues. The V segment lost 7 bases and the J segment 3 bases; nucleotides outside the gene matches: 4. The CDR3 DNA follows: TGTGCCAGCACCCGGACTAGCGGGATCTACGAGCAGTACTTC. It specifies CASTRTSGIYEQYF.

The chain uses TRBV18 and TRBJ1-2; D perhaps matches TRBD1 (5 bases). The CDR3 covers 15 residues. The ends were cut back, 0 bases at V and 4 bases at J, with 12 bases in the middle. Germline V lookup: CDR1 KGHSH, CDR2 LQKENI. CDR3 nucleotides: TGTGCCAGCTCACCACCGTCGGGGGTTGGCTATGGCTACACCTTC. Its protein is CASSPPSGVGYGYTF.

This chain joins TRBV5-1 and TRBJ2-3, with 9 bases identical to TRBD2. The trim removed 4 bases at V and 0 bases at J, leaving 6 bases unmatched. Germline V gene lookup returns CDR1 SGHRS and CDR2 YFSETQ. CDR3 length: 16 amino acids. CDR3 in amino acids: CASSPGLASSTDTQYF. The CDR3 DNA follows: TGCGCCAGCAGCCCGGGACTAGCCTCTAGCACAGATACGCAGTATTTT.

The rearrangement joins TRBV4-1 to TRBJ2-3; 7 bases align to TRBD2. The CDR3 runs 13 residues. The V segment lost 2 bases and the J segment 11 bases; nucleotides outside the gene matches: 7. The germline gives CDR1 MGHRA, CDR2 YSYEKL. The CDR3 loop is CASSQFDGGRQYF. CDR3 in DNA: TGCGCCAGCAGCCAATTCGACGGCGGGAGGCAGTATTTT.

The chain joins TRBV27 to TRBJ2-5, with 9 bases identical to TRBD2. After removal of 5 bases from V and 7 bases from J, the junction contained 17 bases not matched to a gene. CDR1 MNHEY and CDR2 SMNVEV come from the germline V gene (reference sequence). This CDR3 is built from 17 residues. CDR3 in amino acids: CASSPPVAGGPYRTQYF. In nucleotides, the CDR3 is TGTGCCAGCAGTCCACCAGTCGCGGGAGGGCCCTATCGGACCCAGTACTTC.

The chain links TRBV9 to TRBJ2-3; TRBD2 might be the D (5 bases). The V gene lost 0 bases and the J gene lost 4 bases, with 15 bases spanning the gap. Germline V gives CDR1 SGDLS, CDR2 YYNGEE. There are 16 residues in the CDR3. In DNA, the CDR3 is TGTGCCAGCAGCGTAGATGAGGGAGAGAGGCCAGATACGCAGTATTTT. Translated: CASSVDEGERPDTQYF.

There are a few counts of this clone. The chain joins TRBV7-9 to TRBJ1-1; no definite D call. The CDR3 loop spans 16 amino acids. Germline V lookup: CDR1 SEHNR, CDR2 FQNEAQ (reference sequence). V was cut by 1 base and J by 3 bases, with 15 bases left in between. For the CDR3, the DNA is TGTGCCAGCAGCTTAGGGGCGGGTTCATGGGACACTGAAGCTTTCTTT. Residues: CASSLGAGSWDTEAFF.